Below are 3 T cell receptor beta chains sequenced from a single sample in a study of blood T cell repertoires in COVID-19. Assay used: immunoSEQ multiplex PCR; TCRdb lists only in-frame clones, some missing. The sample holds over 200,000 clones, more than 90% seen once. Sequencing used peripheral blood. These receptors all stem from a person aged 18 to 30 with COVID-19, enrolled during active disease.

This chain links TRBV4-1 with TRBJ2-2; D is undetermined. Per germline, CDR1 MGHRA and CDR2 YSYEKL. This CDR3 region has 13 residues. V gave up 2 bases and J gave up 2 bases, with 3 bases separating them. CDR3 coding DNA: TGCGCCAGCAGCCAACTAAACACCGGGGAGCTGTTTTTT. Translation: CASSQLNTGELFF.

The J gene is TRBJ1-6, the V gene TRBV10-3, with TRBD1 identical over 8 bases. The CDR3 length is 14 residues. Germline CDR1 is ENHRY and CDR2 is SYGVKD. The V and J ends lost 2 bases and 9 bases, in that order; junction bases with no gene match: 3. The chain's CDR3 is CAISETTGVSPLHF. DNA for the CDR3: TGTGCCATCAGTGAGACGACAGGGGTTTCACCCCTCCACTTT.

The rearrangement joins TRBV2 to TRBJ1-2; TRBD1 matches 8 bases. Germline trimming cut 4 bases from V and 2 bases from J; bases unmatched to any gene: 3. This CDR3 has 14 residues. The germline V gene encodes CDR1 SNHLY and CDR2 FYNNEI. This CDR3 is CASSGRGQNYGYTF. As DNA, the CDR3 is TGTGCCAGCAGTGGCAGGGGGCAGAACTATGGCTACACCTTC.